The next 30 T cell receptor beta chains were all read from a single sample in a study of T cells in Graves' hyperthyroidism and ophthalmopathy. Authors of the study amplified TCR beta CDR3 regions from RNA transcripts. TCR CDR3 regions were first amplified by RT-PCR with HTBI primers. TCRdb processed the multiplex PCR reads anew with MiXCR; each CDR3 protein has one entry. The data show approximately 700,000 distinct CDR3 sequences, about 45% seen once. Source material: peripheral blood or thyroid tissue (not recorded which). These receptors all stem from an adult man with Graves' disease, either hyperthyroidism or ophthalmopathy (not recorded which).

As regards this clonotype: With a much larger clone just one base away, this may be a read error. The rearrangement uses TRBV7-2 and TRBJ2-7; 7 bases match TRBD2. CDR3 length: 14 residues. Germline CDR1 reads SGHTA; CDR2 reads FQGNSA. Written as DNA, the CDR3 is TGTGCCAGCAGCGCGACTAGCACGCCCTACGAGCAGCACTTC. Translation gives CASSATSTPYEQHF.

CDR3: CSAGQGADQETQYF. The CDR3 nucleotides are TGCAGTGCGGGACAGGGGGCAGACCAAGAGACCCAGTACTTC. The V call is TRBV20-1, the J call TRBJ2-5; 12 bases are shared with TRBD1. V shed 6 bases and J 0 bases; nucleotides not matched to a gene: 2. The CDR3 is 14 residues long. Germline loops: CDR1 DFQATT, CDR2 SNEGSKA (reference sequence).

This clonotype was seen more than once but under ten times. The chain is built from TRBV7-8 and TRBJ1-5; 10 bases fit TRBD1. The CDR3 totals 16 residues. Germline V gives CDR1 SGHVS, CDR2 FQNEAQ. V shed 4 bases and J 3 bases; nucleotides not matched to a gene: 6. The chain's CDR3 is CASSWDRGRNNQPQHF. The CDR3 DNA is TGTGCCAGCAGCTGGGACAGGGGCCGTAACAATCAGCCCCAGCATTTT.

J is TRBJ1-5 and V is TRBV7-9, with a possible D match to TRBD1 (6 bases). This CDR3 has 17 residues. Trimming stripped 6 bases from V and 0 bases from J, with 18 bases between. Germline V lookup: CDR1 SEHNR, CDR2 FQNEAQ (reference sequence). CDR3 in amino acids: CASSSGTNPDSNQPQHF. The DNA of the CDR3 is TGTGCCAGCAGTTCCGGGACAAATCCTGATAGCAATCAGCCCCAGCATTTT.

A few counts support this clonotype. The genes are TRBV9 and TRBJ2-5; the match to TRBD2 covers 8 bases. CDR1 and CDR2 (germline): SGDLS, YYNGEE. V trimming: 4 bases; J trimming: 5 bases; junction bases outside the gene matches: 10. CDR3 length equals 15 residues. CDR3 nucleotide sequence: TGTGCCAGCAGCCTCAGCGGGAGTCCGGTGGAGACCCAGTACTTC. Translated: CASSLSGSPVETQYF. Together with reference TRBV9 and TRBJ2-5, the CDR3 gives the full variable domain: DSGVTQTPKHLITATGQRVTLRCSPRSGDLSVYWYQQSLDQGLQFLIQYYNGEERAKGNILERFSAQQFPDLHSELNLSSLELGDSALYFCASSLSGSPVETQYFGPGTRLLVL.

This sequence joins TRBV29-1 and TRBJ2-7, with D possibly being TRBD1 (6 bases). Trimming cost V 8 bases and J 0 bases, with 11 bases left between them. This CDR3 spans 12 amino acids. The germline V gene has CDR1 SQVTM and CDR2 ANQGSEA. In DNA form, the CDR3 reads TGCAGCTTCGACAGGAGCTCCTACGAGCAGTACTTC. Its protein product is CSFDRSSYEQYF.

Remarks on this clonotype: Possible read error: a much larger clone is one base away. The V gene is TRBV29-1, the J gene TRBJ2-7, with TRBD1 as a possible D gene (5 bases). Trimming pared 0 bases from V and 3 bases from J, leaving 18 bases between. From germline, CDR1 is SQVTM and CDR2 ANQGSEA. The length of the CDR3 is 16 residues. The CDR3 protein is CSVEDRMQGNDYEQYF. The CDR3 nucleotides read TGCAGCGTTGAAGATCGGATGCAGGGTAATGACTACGAGCAGTACTTC.

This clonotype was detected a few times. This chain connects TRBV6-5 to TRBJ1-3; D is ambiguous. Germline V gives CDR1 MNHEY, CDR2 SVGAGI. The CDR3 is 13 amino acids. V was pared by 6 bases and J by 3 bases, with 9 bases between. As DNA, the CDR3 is TGTGCCAGCAGCCCGGGATATGGAAACACCATATATTTT. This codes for CASSPGYGNTIYF.

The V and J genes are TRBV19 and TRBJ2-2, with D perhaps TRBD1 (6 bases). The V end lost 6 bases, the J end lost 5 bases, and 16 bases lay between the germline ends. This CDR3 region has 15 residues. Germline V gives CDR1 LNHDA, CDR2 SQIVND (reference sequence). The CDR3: CASRGTRTATGELFF. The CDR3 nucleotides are TGTGCCAGTAGGGGGACCAGGACAGCTACCGGGGAGCTGTTTTTT.

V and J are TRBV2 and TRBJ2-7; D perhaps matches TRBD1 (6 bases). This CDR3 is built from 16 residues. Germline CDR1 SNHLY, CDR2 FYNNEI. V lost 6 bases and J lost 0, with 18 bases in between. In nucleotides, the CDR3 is TGTGCCAGCAGCCAAGCAAGAGGGACACGCTCCTACGAGCAGTACTTC. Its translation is CASSQARGTRSYEQYF.

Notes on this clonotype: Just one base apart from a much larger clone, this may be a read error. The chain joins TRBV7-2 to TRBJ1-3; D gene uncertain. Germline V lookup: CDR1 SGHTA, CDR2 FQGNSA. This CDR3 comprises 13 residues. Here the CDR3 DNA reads TGTGCCAGCAACTTAATGGCTGGAAACACCATATATTTT. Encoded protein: CASNLMAGNTIYF.

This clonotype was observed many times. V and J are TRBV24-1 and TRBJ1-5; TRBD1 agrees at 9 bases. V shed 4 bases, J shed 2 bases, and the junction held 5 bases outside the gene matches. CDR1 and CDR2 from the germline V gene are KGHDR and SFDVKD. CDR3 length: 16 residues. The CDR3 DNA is TGTGCCACCAGTGACGAGAGGACAGGGGGCAATCAGCCCCAGCATTTT. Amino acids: CATSDERTGGNQPQHF.

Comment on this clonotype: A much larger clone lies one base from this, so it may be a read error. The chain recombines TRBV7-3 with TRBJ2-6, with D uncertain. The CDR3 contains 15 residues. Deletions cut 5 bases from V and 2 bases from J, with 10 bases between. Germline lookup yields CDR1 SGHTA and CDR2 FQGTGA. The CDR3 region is CASSQEGTGANVLTF. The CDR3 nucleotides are TGTGCCAGCAGCCAGGAAGGGACTGGGGCCAACGTCCTGACTTTC.

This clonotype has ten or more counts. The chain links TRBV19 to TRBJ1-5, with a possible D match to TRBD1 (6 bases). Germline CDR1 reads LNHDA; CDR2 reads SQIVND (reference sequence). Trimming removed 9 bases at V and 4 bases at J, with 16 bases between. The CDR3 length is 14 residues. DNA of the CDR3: TGTGCCAGCGTGAACAGGGAGGCAAATCAGCCCCAGCATTTT. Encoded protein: CASVNREANQPQHF.

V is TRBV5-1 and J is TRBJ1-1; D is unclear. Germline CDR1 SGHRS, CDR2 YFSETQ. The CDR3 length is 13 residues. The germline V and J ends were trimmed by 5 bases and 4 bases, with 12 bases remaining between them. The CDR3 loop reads CASRVRKATEAFF. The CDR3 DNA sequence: TGCGCCAGCAGGGTGCGTAAGGCCACTGAAGCTTTCTTT.

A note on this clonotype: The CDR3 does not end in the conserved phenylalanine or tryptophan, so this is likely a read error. The CDR3 loop is CATSDPRDAGELFS. Here the CDR3 DNA reads TGTGCCACCAGTGATCCCAGGGACGCCGGGGAGCTGTTTTCT. The genes are TRBV24-1 and TRBJ2-2, with D perhaps assigned TRBD1 or TRBD2 (5 bases each). This CDR3 is built from 14 residues. The V end lost 3 bases, the J end lost 6 bases, and 10 bases lay between the germline ends. Per the germline V gene, CDR1 is KGHDR and CDR2 is SFDVKD.

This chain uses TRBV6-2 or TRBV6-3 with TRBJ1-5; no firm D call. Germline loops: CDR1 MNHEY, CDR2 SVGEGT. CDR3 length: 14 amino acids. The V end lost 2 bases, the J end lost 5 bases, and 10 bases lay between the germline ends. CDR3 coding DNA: TGTGCCAGCAGTTACAGTGTAAATGATCAGCCCCAGCATTTT. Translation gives CASSYSVNDQPQHF.

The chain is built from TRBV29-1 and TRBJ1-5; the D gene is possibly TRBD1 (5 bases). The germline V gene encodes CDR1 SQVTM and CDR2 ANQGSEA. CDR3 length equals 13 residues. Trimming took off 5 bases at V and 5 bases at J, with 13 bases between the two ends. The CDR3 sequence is CSVRGGDHQPQHF. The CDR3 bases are TGCAGCGTTCGGGGCGGGGATCATCAGCCCCAGCATTTT.

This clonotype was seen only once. For the CDR3, the DNA is TGTGCCAGCAGCCAATCCGGGGGGGGCCACTACGAGCAGTACTTC. This translates into CASSQSGGGHYEQYF. The chain has TRBV7-9 and TRBJ2-7, with 8 bases lining up with TRBD2. Germline V gene sequence: CDR1 SEHNR, CDR2 FQNEAQ (reference sequence). V shed 5 bases and J 3 bases; nucleotides not matched to a gene: 9. This CDR3 is 15 amino acids long.

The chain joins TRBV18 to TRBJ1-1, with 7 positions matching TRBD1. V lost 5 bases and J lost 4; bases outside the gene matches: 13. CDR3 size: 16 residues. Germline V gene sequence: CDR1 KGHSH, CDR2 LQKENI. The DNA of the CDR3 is TGTGCCAGCTCATCACAGACAGGGCTCGGTGGCACTGAAGCTTTCTTT. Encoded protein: CASSSQTGLGGTEAFF.

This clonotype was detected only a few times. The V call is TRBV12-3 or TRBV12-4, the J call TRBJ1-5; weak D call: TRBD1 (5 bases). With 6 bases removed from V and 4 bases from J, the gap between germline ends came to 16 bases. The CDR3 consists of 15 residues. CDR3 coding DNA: TGTGCCAGCAGGGCACAGGCGGCCAATAATCAGCCCCAGCATTTT. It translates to CASRAQAANNQPQHF.

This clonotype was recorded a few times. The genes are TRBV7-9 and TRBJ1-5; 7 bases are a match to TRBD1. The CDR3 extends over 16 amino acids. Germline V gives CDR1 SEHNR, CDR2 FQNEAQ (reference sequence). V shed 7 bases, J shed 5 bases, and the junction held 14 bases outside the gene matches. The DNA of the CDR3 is TGTGCCAGCAACATCATGGGGAGGGGGCCTTATCAGCCCCAGCATTTT. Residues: CASNIMGRGPYQPQHF.

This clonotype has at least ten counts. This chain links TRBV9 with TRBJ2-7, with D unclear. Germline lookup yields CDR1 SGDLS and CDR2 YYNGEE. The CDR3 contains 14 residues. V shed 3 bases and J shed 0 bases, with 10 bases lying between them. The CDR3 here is CASSGGLVSYEQYF. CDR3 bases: TGTGCCAGCAGCGGTGGCCTAGTCTCCTACGAGCAGTACTTC.

The DNA for the CDR3 is TGTGCCAGCAGCCCCGTTGGGACTAGTCTTAAAGAAAAACTGTTTTTT. The encoded protein is CASSPVGTSLKEKLFF. The chain links TRBV14 to TRBJ1-4, with a possible D match to TRBD1 (5 bases). CDR1 is SGHDN, CDR2 FVKESK, per germline. The CDR3 loop spans 16 amino acids. Trimming removed 4 bases from V and 8 bases from J, with 20 bases in between.

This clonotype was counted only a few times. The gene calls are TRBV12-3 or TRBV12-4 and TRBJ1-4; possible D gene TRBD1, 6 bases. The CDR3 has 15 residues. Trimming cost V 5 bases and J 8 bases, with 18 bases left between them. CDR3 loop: CASSQTGPKEEKLFF. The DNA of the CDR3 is TGTGCCAGCAGTCAGACAGGCCCGAAGGAAGAAAAACTGTTTTTT.

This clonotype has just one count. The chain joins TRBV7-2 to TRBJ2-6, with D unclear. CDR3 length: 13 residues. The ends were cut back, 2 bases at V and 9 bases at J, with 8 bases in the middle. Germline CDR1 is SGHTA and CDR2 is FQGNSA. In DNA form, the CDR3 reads TGTGCCAGCAGCTTAAAAGAGGACAACGTCCTGACTTTC. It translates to CASSLKEDNVLTF.

CDR3 coding DNA: TGTGCCAGCAGTCCCCCCCCAGGGAGCAATCAGCCCCAGTACTTC. It specifies CASSPPPGSNQPQYF. V is TRBV2 and J is TRBJ2-5; D is perhaps TRBD1 or TRBD2 (5 bases each). V was trimmed by 5 bases and J by 9 bases, leaving 22 bases between them. Germline V gives CDR1 SNHLY, CDR2 FYNNEI. CDR3 length: 15 amino acids.

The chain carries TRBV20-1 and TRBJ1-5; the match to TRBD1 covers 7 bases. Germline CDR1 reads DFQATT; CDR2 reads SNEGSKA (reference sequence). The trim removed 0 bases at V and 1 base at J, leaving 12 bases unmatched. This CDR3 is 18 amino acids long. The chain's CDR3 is CSARDASGGMISNQPQHF. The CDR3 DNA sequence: TGCAGTGCTAGAGATGCGTCAGGGGGGATGATAAGCAATCAGCCCCAGCATTTT.

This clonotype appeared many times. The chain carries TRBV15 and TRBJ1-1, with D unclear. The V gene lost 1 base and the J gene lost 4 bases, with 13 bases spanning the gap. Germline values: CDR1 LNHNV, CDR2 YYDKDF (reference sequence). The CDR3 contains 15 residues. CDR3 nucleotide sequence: TGTGCCACCAGCAGAGTCCTTGGACTGGGCACTGAAGCTTTCTTT. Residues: CATSRVLGLGTEAFF.

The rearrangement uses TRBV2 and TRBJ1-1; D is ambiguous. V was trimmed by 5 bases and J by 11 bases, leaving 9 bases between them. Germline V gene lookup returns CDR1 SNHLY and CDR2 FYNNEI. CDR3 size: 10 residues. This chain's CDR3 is CASSLEEAFF. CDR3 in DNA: TGTGCCAGCAGTCTAGAGGAGGCTTTCTTT.